This T cell receptor beta chain was captured in a study of cytomegalovirus exposure and HLA in healthy donors (TCRdb year 2017). About the investigation overall: According to a later analysis, the 120 or so validation repertoires were produced on the same platform as the 666 repertoires of the first cohort. High-throughput TCR immunosequencing, statistical association of individual TCRs with disease status, and machine learning were combined to predict cytomegalovirus infection status. A separate validation cohort of roughly 130 different subjects was used in addition to the approximately 610-subject first cohort. The study aimed to test whether cataloging public T cell receptors could reveal signatures of past pathogen exposure. General conclusions and limits of the study: The authors suggested that the approach could potentially be extended to other disease states and immunological phenotypes. A few of the identified cytomegalovirus-associated TCR beta chains were confirmed in vitro to be specific for cytomegalovirus antigens. A total of about 180 TCR beta chains were listed by the study as associated with cytomegalovirus. A later analysis had no HLA typing for the validation cohort, so co-occurrence there was scored across all 110 or so repertoires. Subsequent analysis determined that TCRs grouped into clusters in the first cohort also showed a tendency toward co-occurrence across the roughly 120 validation repertoires, and roughly 95% of cluster scores exceeded 0. Most TCR sequences were seen in very few donors, while some public TCRs were found in many individuals. The classifier was reported to diagnose cytomegalovirus status with high specificity and sensitivity in both the original and validation cohorts.

This clone was counted a few times. It has no known antigen specificity. No base-level quality is on record; no much larger clone is a single base apart. Donors formed part of the validation cohort, which comprised 120 subjects and was distinct from the first cohort of several hundred subjects. CDR1 MRHNA and CDR2 SNTAGT are derived from the germline V gene. CDR3 length: 14 amino acids, cysteine to phenylalanine. The retained sequence is limited to the CDR3, 42 bases, with the frame set at the first base. The germline V end is reduced by 2 bases and the J end by 3 bases; junction bases left unmatched: 0. The library was made by the immunoSEQ multiplex PCR assay. The original pipeline was this. To diagnose cytomegalovirus status from the catalog of TCR beta chain sequences, a statistical classification framework was built. TCRdb retrieved this table from immuneACCESS and kept in-frame rearrangements only. Not all clones are present; in checked studies, unresolved V genes account for under half, and no reason is known for the remainder. That table furnishes V, J and clone size, whereas the DNA furnished D and trimming. The sample profile shows some 120,000 clones; approximately 94% of them were found once. The ten largest clonotypes hold 1% to 1.5% of the sample.

The sequence joins TRBV6-4 to TRBJ2-2, with 7 junctional bases fitting TRBD1. Sequencing was done on a sample of PBMCs. The receptor comes from a woman younger than 35 in good health and CMV-seronegative. CDR3 sequence: CASSDQGDTGELFF. Here is the DNA: TGTGCCAGCAGTGACCAGGGGGACACCGGGGAGCTGTTTTTT.